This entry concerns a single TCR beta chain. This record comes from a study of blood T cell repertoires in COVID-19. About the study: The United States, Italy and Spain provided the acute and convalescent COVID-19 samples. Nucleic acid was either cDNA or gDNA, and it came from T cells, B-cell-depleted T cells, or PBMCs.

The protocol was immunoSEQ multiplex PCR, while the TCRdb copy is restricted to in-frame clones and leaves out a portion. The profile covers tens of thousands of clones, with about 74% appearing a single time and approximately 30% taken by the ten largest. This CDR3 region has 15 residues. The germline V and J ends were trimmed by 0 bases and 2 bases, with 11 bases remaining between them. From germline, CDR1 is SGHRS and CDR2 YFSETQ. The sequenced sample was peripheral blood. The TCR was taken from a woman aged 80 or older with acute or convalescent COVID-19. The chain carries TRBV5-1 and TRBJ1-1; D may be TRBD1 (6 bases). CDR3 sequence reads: CASSLEGVRNTEAFF. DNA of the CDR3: TGCGCCAGCAGCTTGGAGGGGGTGAGAAACACTGAAGCTTTCTTT.